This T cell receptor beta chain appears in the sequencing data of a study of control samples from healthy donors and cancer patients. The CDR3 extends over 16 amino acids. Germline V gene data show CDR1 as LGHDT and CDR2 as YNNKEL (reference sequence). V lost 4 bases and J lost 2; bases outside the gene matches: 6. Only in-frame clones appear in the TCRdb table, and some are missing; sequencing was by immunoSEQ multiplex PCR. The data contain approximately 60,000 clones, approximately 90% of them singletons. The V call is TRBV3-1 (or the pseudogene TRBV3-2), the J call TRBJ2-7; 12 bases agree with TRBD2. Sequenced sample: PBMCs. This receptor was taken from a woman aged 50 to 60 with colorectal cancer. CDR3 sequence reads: CASSLRTSGTPYEQYF. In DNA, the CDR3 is TGTGCCAGCAGCCTTCGGACTAGCGGGACCCCCTACGAGCAGTACTTC.